The subject of this entry is one TCR beta chain. Assay used: immunoSEQ multiplex PCR; TCRdb lists only in-frame clones, some missing. The sample shows a few hundred thousand clones, 86% of them seen only once. This sample was included in a study of blood T cell repertoires in COVID-19. This CDR3 spans 13 amino acids. CDR1 and CDR2 from the germline V gene are SGHNT and YYREEE (reference sequence). J lost 2 bases, V lost 6 bases, and 2 bases had no gene match. The TCR comes from a man aged 18 to 30 with active or convalescent COVID-19. The material sequenced was peripheral blood. This sequence joins TRBV5-4 and TRBJ2-3; 8 positions match TRBD2. CDR3 sequence (DNA): TGTGCCAGCAAACTAGCGGACACAGATACGCAGTATTTT. Translated, it gives CASKLADTDTQYF.